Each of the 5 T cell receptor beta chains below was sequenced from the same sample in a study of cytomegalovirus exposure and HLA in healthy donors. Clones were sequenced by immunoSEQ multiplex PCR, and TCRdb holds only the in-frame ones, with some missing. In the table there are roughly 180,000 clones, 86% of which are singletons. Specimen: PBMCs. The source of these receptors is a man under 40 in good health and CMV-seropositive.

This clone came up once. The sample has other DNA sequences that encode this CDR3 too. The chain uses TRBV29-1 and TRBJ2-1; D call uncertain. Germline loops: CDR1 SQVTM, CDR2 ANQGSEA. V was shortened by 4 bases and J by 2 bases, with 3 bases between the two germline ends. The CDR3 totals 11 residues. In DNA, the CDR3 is TGCAGCGTTGGGACCTACAATGAGCAGTTCTTC. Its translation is CSVGTYNEQFF.

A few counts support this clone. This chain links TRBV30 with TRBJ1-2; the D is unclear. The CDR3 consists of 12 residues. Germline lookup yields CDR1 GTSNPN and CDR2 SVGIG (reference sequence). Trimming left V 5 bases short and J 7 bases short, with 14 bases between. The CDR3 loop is CAWVGMGFGYTF. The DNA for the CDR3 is TGTGCCTGGGTGGGGATGGGGTTTGGCTACACCTTC.

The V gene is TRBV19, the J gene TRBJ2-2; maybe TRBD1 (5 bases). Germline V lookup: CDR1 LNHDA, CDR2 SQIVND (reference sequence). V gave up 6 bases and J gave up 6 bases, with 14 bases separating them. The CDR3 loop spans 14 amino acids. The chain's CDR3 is CASRRQSRAGELFF. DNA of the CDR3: TGTGCCAGTAGAAGACAGTCCCGCGCCGGGGAGCTGTTTTTT.

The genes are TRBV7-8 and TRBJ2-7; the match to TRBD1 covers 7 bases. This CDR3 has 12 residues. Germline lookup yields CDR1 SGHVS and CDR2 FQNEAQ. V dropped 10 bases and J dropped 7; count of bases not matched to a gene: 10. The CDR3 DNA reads TGTGCCATACAGACAGGGATGGGGGAGCAGTACTTC. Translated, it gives CAIQTGMGEQYF.

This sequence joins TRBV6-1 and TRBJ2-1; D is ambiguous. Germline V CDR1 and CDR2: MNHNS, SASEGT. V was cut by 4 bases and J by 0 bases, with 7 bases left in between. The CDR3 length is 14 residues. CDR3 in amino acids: CASSATHSYNEQFF. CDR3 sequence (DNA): TGTGCCAGCAGTGCGACTCACTCCTACAATGAGCAGTTCTTC.